This T cell receptor (beta chain) was sequenced during a study of lymphopenia after photon versus proton radiotherapy (dated by TCRdb to about 2019). Regarding the complete study: Photon and proton radiation therapy were compared by the study for their immunological effects in patients with gastrointestinal tumors who developed high-grade lymphopenia. The roughly 21 patients in the cohort had gastrointestinal tumors, were treated with either photon or proton therapy, and subsequently developed lymphopenia. The goal of the study was to describe how the two radiation modalities differ in their effects on the immune system.

The junction carries 18 bases between V and J, which are trimmed by 2 bases and 0 bases respectively. CDR1 SGDLS and CDR2 YYNGEE were looked up in the germline V gene. The CDR3 measures 18 amino acids from cysteine to phenylalanine. Only the CDR3 portion is preserved as DNA: 54 bases, with reading frame beginning at the first base. The library was produced with the immunoSEQ multiplex PCR assay. T cell repertoires were profiled with deep sequencing of rearranged TCR beta loci together with multiparametric flow cytometry. TCRdb carries this immuneACCESS record with in-frame sequences only. Its versions omit some clonotypes, under half of them owing to an unresolved V gene in the studies checked, with the rest unexplained. The table for this sample lists around 150,000 clones; around nine tenths of them were counted only once. Together, the top ten hold about 4.4% of the sample. General study outcomes and caveats: The survival association was assessed only in patients who died, and better survival with proton therapy was presented by the authors as a possibility rather than a demonstrated result. Across the cohort, an inverse correlation was found between a larger post-nadir drop in TCR diversity and overall survival time among patients who died. During treatment, patients who received photon therapy lost naive T cells and TCR diversity and gained effector/memory populations, whereas patients who received proton therapy remained relatively stable. Once the lymphocyte count had reached its nadir, the repertoires of photon-treated patients showed oligoclonal expansion, particularly of CD8+ Temra cells, and this expansion drove the decline in diversity.

Details on this clone: Its antigen is not yet known. No much larger clone exists at a distance of one base, and base qualities are not known.

The chain is assembled from TRBV9 and TRBJ1-5, with no confidently assigned D gene. Sequencing used peripheral blood, obtained from a patient treated with photon-based radiotherapy. This clonotype was obtained from a man in his fifties or sixties with gastric cancer. The bases read TGTGCCAGCAGCGTCCAGGTGAGGATGCCGAATAGCAATCAGCCCCAGCATTTT. Its protein reads: CASSVQVRMPNSNQPQHF.